The clone carrying this TCR beta chain was seen at least ten times. This record comes from a study of T-cell reconstitution after alpha-beta-depleted transplantation in children. Germline values: CDR1 KGHDR, CDR2 SFDVKD. There are 12 residues in the CDR3. V lost 6 bases, J lost 6 bases, and 9 bases lay in between. Construction of the TCRbeta library involved unique molecular identifiers. MiXCR was run by TCRdb on the PCR reads, yielding one entry per CDR3 protein. The sample consists of 250,000 to 350,000 distinct CDR3 sequences, 9.9% of them appearing once. Sequencing used PBMCs from the stem cell graft donor, obtained from the stem cell graft. The chain is built from TRBV24-1 and TRBJ2-3; the D gene is possibly TRBD2 (5 bases). The receptor was isolated from a human donor who donated a stem cell graft to a child with SCID. The CDR3 region has the DNA TGTGCCACCAGTCGGGGAGCGGATACGCAGTATTTT. Its translation: CATSRGADTQYF.